This T cell receptor (beta chain) appears in the sequencing data of a study of T cells in Graves' hyperthyroidism and ophthalmopathy. Duration under 3 months, a NOSPECS grade of at least 4, and a Clinical Activity Score of at least 3 characterized the ophthalmopathy patients. This clonotype was seen repeatedly, ten times or more. The TCR beta CDR3 regions underwent amplification using RNA transcripts as the source. First-round RT-PCR of the TCR CDR3 relied on the HTBI primer set. MiXCR was run by TCRdb on the multiplex PCR reads, yielding one entry per CDR3 protein. The table records some 350,000 distinct CDR3 sequences, roughly 15% of them present only once. This CDR3 comprises 13 residues. The ends were cut back, 6 bases at V and 8 bases at J, with 14 bases in the middle. In germline, CDR1 is LGHNA, CDR2 YNFKEQ.

Sequencing was performed on blood. The rearrangement links TRBV4-2 to TRBJ2-1, with D uncertain. This clonotype originated in a woman aged 60-75 years with Graves' ophthalmopathy. CDR3 sequence reads: CASRSNGEDEQFF. CDR3 sequence (DNA): TGTGCCAGCAGGAGTAATGGTGAGGATGAGCAGTTCTTC.